The T cell receptor (beta chain) described here comes from a study of metastatic and nonmetastatic thyroid tumors. Study-level points and caveats: It was reported that TCR beta diversity was significantly higher in malignant thyroid tumors than benign nodules, in blood and tumor.

In its sample, this clone ranks as medium-sized. Its target is unknown. No treatment of any kind had been given to any patient before thyroid surgery. TCRdb re-processed the PCR reads through MiXCR. Of about 11,000 clones in the sample, over 30% were seen once. The receptor was isolated from a female donor with papillary thyroid cancer or a benign thyroid nodule (not recorded which). Some clones in this sample may be carry-over from other donors' samples. Sequenced sample: tumor tissue.

The CDR3 loop reads CASSQLTWGGADTQYF. In nucleotides, the CDR3 is TGTGCCAGCAGCCAACTAACGTGGGGGGGAGCAGATACGCAGTATTTT. The genes are TRBV14 and TRBJ2-3; 7 bases are a match to TRBD2. The V gene's germline CDR1 is SGHDN and CDR2 FVKESK. V lost 2 bases and J lost 4; bases outside the gene matches: 9. The CDR3 consists of 16 residues.